These 10 T cell receptor beta chains originate from one sample sequenced in a study of tumor-infiltrating lymphocytes in oesophageal squamous cell carcinoma (dated by TCRdb to the mid-2010s). Library construction relied on PCR. Sequenced on an Illumina HiSeq 2000. Using fastp trimming at Q25 and MiXCR clonotype assembly, TCRdb reanalyzed the public sequencing data and kept in-frame beta chains. Entries are consolidated by CDR3 protein sequence, retaining the most common genes and DNA. This sample has approximately 9,600 distinct CDR3 sequences in its table, and roughly 53% of those were observed once. The top ten clones comprise approximately 42% of the sample. The sample consisted of esophageal tumor tissue. Receptors were obtained from a female donor with esophageal squamous cell carcinoma.

The V gene is TRBV7-6, the J gene TRBJ2-2; D gene uncertain. The CDR3 is made up of 13 amino acids. Trimming pared 5 bases from V and 6 bases from J, leaving 10 bases between. Germline V CDR1 and CDR2: SGHVS, FNYEAQ. As DNA, the CDR3 is TGTGCCAGCAGCAAACGGAATCCCGGGGAGCTGTTTTTT. Encoded protein: CASSKRNPGELFF.

This clonotype was seen ten or more times. The gene calls are TRBV28 and TRBJ1-2, with TRBD1 identical over 9 bases. V lost 3 bases and J lost 5; bases outside the gene matches: 4. Germline assignment: CDR1 MDHEN and CDR2 SYDVKM. The CDR3 is 14 residues long. The CDR3 DNA is TGTGCCAGCAGTTTTGGGACAGGGCCTTATGGCTACACCTTC. It codes for CASSFGTGPYGYTF.

The V and J genes are TRBV11-2 and TRBJ2-3; 7 nucleotides align to TRBD1. The DNA end is a closer match to TRBJ2-5, so the J assignment may be wrong. The CDR3 totals 13 residues. The germline CDR1 and CDR2 sequences are SGHAT and FQNNGV. The CDR3 DNA is TGTGCCAGCAGCCCTGACAGGGAAGAGACCCAGTACTTC. Its translation is CASSPDREETQYF.

V gene TRBV10-3 combines with J gene TRBJ1-1; D is unclear. This CDR3 is 16 amino acids long. Looked up from germline, CDR1 is ENHRY and CDR2 is SYGVKD. Trimming took off 6 bases at V and 0 bases at J, with 17 bases between the two ends. CDR3 coding DNA: TGTGCCATCAGCCTAGAACTCTGGGGAATGAACACTGAAGCTTTCTTT. Protein sequence: CAISLELWGMNTEAFF.

The J gene is TRBJ2-5, the V gene TRBV19; TRBD1 agrees at 8 bases. Germline V lookup: CDR1 LNHDA, CDR2 SQIVND (reference sequence). V trimming: 6 bases; J trimming: 2 bases; junction bases outside the gene matches: 5. This CDR3 has 14 amino acids. The CDR3 reads CASSPTGAQETQYF. DNA for the CDR3: TGTGCCAGTAGCCCGACAGGGGCTCAAGAGACCCAGTACTTC. Using reference TRBV19 and TRBJ2-5 for the parts outside the CDR3, the full variable domain is DGGITQSPKYLFRKEGQNVTLSCEQNLNHDAMYWYRQDPGQGLRLIYYSQIVNDFQKGDIAEGYSVSREKKESFPLTVTSAQKNPTAFYLCASSPTGAQETQYFGPGTRLLVL.

The V gene is TRBV12-3 or TRBV12-4, the J gene TRBJ1-2; 10 bases fit TRBD1. The CDR3 length is 14 residues. J gave up 7 bases and V 3 bases, and 5 bases lay outside the gene matches. As DNA, the CDR3 is TGTGCCAGCAGTTTGACAGGGGGCTCTTTTGGCTACACCTTC. Translating it yields CASSLTGGSFGYTF.

The rearrangement uses TRBV7-8 and TRBJ2-1, with D hard to call. With the DNA end fitting TRBJ2-7 better, the J assignment may be wrong. CDR1 is SGHVS and CDR2 is FQNEAQ in the germline V gene. The CDR3 extends over 13 amino acids. As DNA, the CDR3 is TGTGCCAGCAGCTTATCTAGGACCTACGAGCAGTACTTC. Its protein is CASSLSRTYEQYF.

This clonotype showed up many times. The genes are TRBV7-9 and TRBJ1-2; D not resolved. Trimming took 0 bases from V and 4 from J, leaving 12 bases between them. Germline V gene sequence: CDR1 SEHNR, CDR2 FQNEAQ (reference sequence). The CDR3 spans 15 residues. CDR3 sequence (DNA): TGTGCCAGCAGCTTAGCCCCCCTGAATCCCTATGGCTACACCTTC. This translates into CASSLAPLNPYGYTF.

The chain has TRBV19 and TRBJ2-1; D is unclear. The V end was cut by 7 bases, the J end by 1 base, with 2 bases between. Germline V CDR1 and CDR2: LNHDA, SQIVND (reference sequence). This CDR3 has 11 amino acids. The CDR3 DNA reads as TGTGCCAGTACATCCTACAATGAGCAGTTCTTC. This sequence encodes CASTSYNEQFF.

The genes are TRBV7-2 and TRBJ2-5, with D possibly being TRBD2 (5 bases). Germline-derived CDR1 and CDR2 are SGHTA and FQGNSA. The CDR3 has 13 amino acids. Trimming took off 4 bases at V and 11 bases at J, with 17 bases between the two ends. The CDR3 DNA follows: TGTGCCAGCAGCTCCAAGGGCGGGCATGAGCAGTACTTC. Encoded protein: CASSSKGGHEQYF. Drawing the rest from reference TRBV7-2 and TRBJ2-5, the complete variable domain is GAGVSQSPSNKVTEKGKDVELRCDPISGHTALYWYRQSLGQGLEFLIYFQGNSAPDKSGLPSDRFSAERTGGSVSTLTIQRTQQEDSAVYLCASSSKGGHEQYFGPGTRLLVL.